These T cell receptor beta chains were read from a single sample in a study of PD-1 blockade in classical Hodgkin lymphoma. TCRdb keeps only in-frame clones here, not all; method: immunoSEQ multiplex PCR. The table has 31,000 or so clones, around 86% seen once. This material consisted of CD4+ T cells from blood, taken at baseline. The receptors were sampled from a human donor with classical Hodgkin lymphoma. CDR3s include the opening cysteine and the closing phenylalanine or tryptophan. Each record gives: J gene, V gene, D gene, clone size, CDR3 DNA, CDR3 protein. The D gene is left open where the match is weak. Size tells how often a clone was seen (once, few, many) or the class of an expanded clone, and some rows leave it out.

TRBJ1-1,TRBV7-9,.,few,TGTGCCAGCAGCCATGGGGGCACTGAAGCTTTCTTT,CASSHGGTEAFF
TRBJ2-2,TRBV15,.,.,TGTGCCACCAGCAGTCAAGGGTATAACACCGGGGAGCTGTTTTTT,CATSSQGYNTGELFF
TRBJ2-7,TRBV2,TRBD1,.,TGTGCCAGCTGCATAGGGACAGCTATGGGTGGCGAGCAGTACTTC,CASCIGTAMGGEQYF
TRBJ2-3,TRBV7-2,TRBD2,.,TGTGCCAGCAGCTTAGGTCCCGGCGGGAGGGCAGATACGCAGTATTTT,CASSLGPGGRADTQYF
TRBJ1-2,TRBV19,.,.,TGTGCCAGTAGTACGATCGACGGGGGGAACTATGGCTACACCTTC,CASSTIDGGNYGYTF
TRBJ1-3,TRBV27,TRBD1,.,TGTGCCAGCTCCGCCGCCGGGACAGCTGGAAACACCATATATTTT,CASSAAGTAGNTIYF
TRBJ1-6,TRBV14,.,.,TGTGCCAGCAGCCAAGGACAGTTAAATTCACCCCTCCACTTT,CASSQGQLNSPLHF
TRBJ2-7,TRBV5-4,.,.,TGTGCCAGCAGCCACGTCAGCGCTAGCGAGCAGTACTTC,CASSHVSASEQYF
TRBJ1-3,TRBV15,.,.,TGTGCCACCAGCAGATCGAAGGGGGGCTCTGGAAACACCATATATTTT,CATSRSKGGSGNTIYF
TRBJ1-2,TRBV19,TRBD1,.,TGTGCCAGTAGTAGACAGGGGACCTATGGCTACACCTTC,CASSRQGTYGYTF
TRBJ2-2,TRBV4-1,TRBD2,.,TGCGCCAGCGCGTCGGCGGGAGCCGGGGTCACCGGGGAGCTGTTTTTT,CASASAGAGVTGELFF
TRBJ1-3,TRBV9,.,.,TGTGCCAGCAGCCCCCAGGGACCCTCTGGAAACACCATATATTTT,CASSPQGPSGNTIYF
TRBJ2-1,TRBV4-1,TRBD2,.,TGCGCCAGCACCCGAGGGACAGCGGGAGGGGCGTGGGGGGAGGAGCAGTTCTTC,CASTRGTAGGAWGEEQFF
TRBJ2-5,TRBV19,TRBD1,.,TGTGCCAGTAGTCCGGGGACAGGGGGCTCAGAGACCCAGTACTTC,CASSPGTGGSETQYF
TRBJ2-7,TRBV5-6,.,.,TGTGCCAGCAGCCCCTGGCTGTTATTAGCCGGAGAGCAGTACTTC,CASSPWLLLAGEQYF
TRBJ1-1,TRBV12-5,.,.,TGTGCTAGTGGTTTCGGCCCGAACCCTGAAGCTTTCTTT,CASGFGPNPEAFF
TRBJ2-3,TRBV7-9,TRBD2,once,TGTGCCAGCAGCGTACTAGCGGGGACCACAGATACGCAGTATTTT,CASSVLAGTTDTQYF
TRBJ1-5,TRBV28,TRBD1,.,TGTGCCAGCAGTTTGGTACAGGGGAATCAGCCCCAGCATTTT,CASSLVQGNQPQHF
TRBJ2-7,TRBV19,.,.,TGTGCCAGCCGTGGACCTAACTCCTACGAGCAGTACTTC,CASRGPNSYEQYF
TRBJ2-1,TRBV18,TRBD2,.,TGTGCCAGCTCACCACCGAACAGCGCTATCTCTTCTAGCGGAACCTACAATGAGCAGTTCTTC,CASSPPNSAISSSGTYNEQFF
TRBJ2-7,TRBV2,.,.,TGTGCCTCCAGCGTAGCCGAAGTTGCCTACGAGCAGTACTTC,CASSVAEVAYEQYF
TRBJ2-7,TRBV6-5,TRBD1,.,TGTGCCAGCAGTTACTCGAACAGGGGTTCCTACGAGCAGTACTTC,CASSYSNRGSYEQYF
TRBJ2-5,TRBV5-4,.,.,TGTGCCAGCAGCTTGTTTACGAGGGACGAGACCCAGTACTTC,CASSLFTRDETQYF